This T cell receptor beta chain was sequenced in a study of blood T cell repertoires in COVID-19. Study in general: Samples taken during acute and convalescent COVID-19 were collected in the United States, Italy and Spain. T cells, B-cell-depleted T cells, or PBMCs supplied cDNA or gDNA.

Per germline, CDR1 GTSNPN and CDR2 SVGIG (reference sequence). The ends lost 4 bases at V and 8 bases at J; junction bases unmatched: 3. The CDR3 totals 13 residues. Study processing details: Amplification with reference gene primers provided the estimates of nucleated cell counts. Only in-frame clones appear in the TCRdb table, and some are missing; sequencing was by immunoSEQ multiplex PCR. The V and J calls and clone size come from that table; D and trimming were worked out from the DNA. The table lists 110,000 to 150,000 clones, approximately 88% of them singletons. Input material: peripheral blood. This TCR came from a woman aged 45-59 years with acute or convalescent COVID-19. The V and J genes are TRBV30 and TRBJ1-6; 9 bases align to TRBD1. The CDR3 bases are TGTGCCTGGACACGGGACAGGGATTCACCCCTCCACTTT. It yields the protein CAWTRDRDSPLHF.